This TCR beta chain derives from a study of T cells in Graves' hyperthyroidism and ophthalmopathy. Study-level points and caveats: Most thyroid clonotypes with frequency above 0.001 were detected in blood.

About this clonotype itself: Its antigen is unknown. At one boundary the junction diverges from the germline segment, which might be a read error.

Germline lookup yields CDR1 WNHNN and CDR2 SYGVQD (reference sequence). The CDR3 totals 16 residues. Reasons for excluding patients were uncontrolled infection, other autoimmune disease, pregnancy or lactation. The PBMCs were sourced from fresh peripheral blood (around 9.9 ml). The TCR beta CDR3 regions underwent amplification using RNA transcripts as the source. HTBI primers were the set used in a first-round RT-PCR of the TCR CDR3. TCRdb reprocessed the multiplex PCR reads with MiXCR, giving one entry per CDR3 protein. The sample consists of about 50,000 distinct CDR3 sequences, around half of them appearing once.

V is TRBV10-1 and J is TRBJ2-3; 8 nucleotides align to TRBD2. This sequence originates from a woman between 25 and 40 years old with Graves' ophthalmopathy. Sequenced: blood. The CDR3 protein is CASSESMAGGADTQYF. The CDR3 nucleotides are TGCGCCAGCAGTGAGTCGATGGCGGGAGGCGCAGACACGCAGTATTTT.